A selection of T cell receptor beta chains follows, all from one sample in a study of blood T cells in healthy people across ages. TCRdb fed the 5' RACE reads into MiXCR, producing one record per CDR3 protein. The table shows almost 1 million distinct CDR3 sequences, with roughly 51% occurring only once. Sequenced material: blood. The receptors stem from a woman in her sixties or seventies in good health. Each CDR3 is given with its conserved first and last residue. Clone size appears in some rows only: once, few, many, or a class for an expanded clone.

v_call: TRBV6-5
clone_size: NA
j_call: TRBJ1-5
cdr3_aa: CASSSSAGEYQPQHF

v_call: TRBV6-6
clone_size: NA
j_call: TRBJ2-3
cdr3_aa: CASSYRGRTQITDTQYF

v_call: TRBV28
clone_size: many
j_call: TRBJ2-7
cdr3_aa: CASSFPGRAYEQYF

v_call: TRBV7-2
clone_size: NA
j_call: TRBJ2-4
cdr3_aa: CASSLGGQGKNIQYF

v_call: TRBV4-2
clone_size: once
j_call: TRBJ2-3
cdr3_aa: CASSPRRAQSWMTDTQYF

v_call: TRBV7-3
clone_size: NA
j_call: TRBJ2-1
cdr3_aa: CASRFKRERGNEQFF

v_call: TRBV7-2
clone_size: NA
j_call: TRBJ1-6
cdr3_aa: CASSLNSGSNSPLHF

v_call: TRBV9
clone_size: NA
j_call: TRBJ2-1
cdr3_aa: CASSGTGETQFF

v_call: TRBV12-3/TRBV12-4
clone_size: few
j_call: TRBJ2-5
cdr3_aa: CASSRGLAGGHQETQYF

v_call: TRBV4-1
clone_size: NA
j_call: TRBJ2-4
cdr3_aa: CASSKGPLTLAKNIQYF

v_call: TRBV12-3/TRBV12-4
clone_size: few
j_call: TRBJ1-5
cdr3_aa: CASSLDRVSNQPQHF

v_call: TRBV7-2
clone_size: NA
j_call: TRBJ2-1
cdr3_aa: CASSKTSGGARDEQFF

v_call: TRBV4-2
clone_size: NA
j_call: TRBJ1-2
cdr3_aa: CASSQVNRNYGYTF

v_call: TRBV4-3
clone_size: NA
j_call: TRBJ2-1
cdr3_aa: CASSLGTGRMNEQFF

v_call: TRBV6-5
clone_size: few
j_call: TRBJ1-6
cdr3_aa: CASRSGGGRDNSPLHF

v_call: TRBV18
clone_size: NA
j_call: TRBJ1-1
cdr3_aa: CASSPVWARGLKAEAFF

v_call: TRBV7-9
clone_size: NA
j_call: TRBJ1-2
cdr3_aa: CASSLPPGQGIPGNGYTF

v_call: TRBV20-1
clone_size: NA
j_call: TRBJ2-7
cdr3_aa: CSAPPTSGGRYEQYF

v_call: TRBV7-9
clone_size: NA
j_call: TRBJ1-5
cdr3_aa: CASSLADRTQHF

v_call: TRBV7-2
clone_size: NA
j_call: TRBJ1-1
cdr3_aa: CASSPWGQGRTEAFF

v_call: TRBV20-1
clone_size: NA
j_call: TRBJ1-2
cdr3_aa: CSARSSGYGYTF

v_call: TRBV2
clone_size: NA
j_call: TRBJ2-3
cdr3_aa: CASSRTPSGGGDTQYF

v_call: TRBV12-3/TRBV12-4
clone_size: NA
j_call: TRBJ1-3
cdr3_aa: CASSIYSLLAGNTIYF

v_call: TRBV29-1
clone_size: NA
j_call: TRBJ2-5
cdr3_aa: CSGILEPETQYF

v_call: TRBV2
clone_size: NA
j_call: TRBJ1-5
cdr3_aa: CASSLKGVNDQPQHF

v_call: TRBV28
clone_size: NA
j_call: TRBJ1-5
cdr3_aa: CASSWGDYQPQHF

v_call: TRBV28
clone_size: NA
j_call: TRBJ2-5
cdr3_aa: CASTQGLGREYF

v_call: TRBV7-2
clone_size: NA
j_call: TRBJ1-1
cdr3_aa: CASSLGQNSPEAFF

v_call: TRBV20-1
clone_size: few
j_call: TRBJ2-1
cdr3_aa: CSAPSPRAAYNEQFF

v_call: TRBV7-6
clone_size: NA
j_call: TRBJ2-7
cdr3_aa: CASSSSPKQDRSYEQYF

v_call: TRBV7-2
clone_size: few
j_call: NA
cdr3_aa: CASSPQTGGNYEQYF

v_call: TRBV7-2
clone_size: NA
j_call: TRBJ2-7
cdr3_aa: CASSSGQGMNYEQYF

v_call: TRBV7-9
clone_size: NA
j_call: TRBJ1-5
cdr3_aa: CASSLDPSWPQHF

v_call: TRBV20-1
clone_size: NA
j_call: TRBJ2-1
cdr3_aa: CSARKLAGNEQFF

v_call: TRBV7-9
clone_size: NA
j_call: TRBJ2-7
cdr3_aa: CASSNWTSAYEQYF

v_call: TRBV7-2
clone_size: few
j_call: TRBJ2-7
cdr3_aa: CASSLFPDAYEQYF

v_call: TRBV6-2/TRBV6-3
clone_size: few
j_call: TRBJ2-1
cdr3_aa: CASSYQEGGQGEQFF

v_call: TRBV20-1
clone_size: NA
j_call: TRBJ2-3
cdr3_aa: CSAPRTDTQYF

v_call: TRBV5-1
clone_size: NA
j_call: TRBJ2-5
cdr3_aa: CASSWGVETQYF

v_call: TRBV25-1
clone_size: few
j_call: TRBJ2-3
cdr3_aa: CASSGLATTDTQYF

v_call: TRBV27
clone_size: few
j_call: TRBJ1-2
cdr3_aa: CASSSSDSLYGYTF

v_call: TRBV28
clone_size: few
j_call: TRBJ2-5
cdr3_aa: CASSLRDYQETQYF

v_call: TRBV3-1
clone_size: once
j_call: NA
cdr3_aa: CASSQDTSGTSEQFF

v_call: TRBV7-2
clone_size: NA
j_call: TRBJ2-7
cdr3_aa: CASSLTYVTSYEQYF

v_call: TRBV27
clone_size: few
j_call: TRBJ1-2
cdr3_aa: CASSIPSKQGSYTF

v_call: TRBV18
clone_size: NA
j_call: TRBJ2-3
cdr3_aa: CASSIDPGSPTSTDTQYF

v_call: TRBV20-1
clone_size: NA
j_call: TRBJ2-1
cdr3_aa: CSARPASSYNEQFF

v_call: TRBV12-3/TRBV12-4
clone_size: few
j_call: TRBJ2-7
cdr3_aa: CASRKAGTNYEQYF

v_call: TRBV29-1
clone_size: many
j_call: TRBJ2-7
cdr3_aa: CSVEGGGPAYEQYF

v_call: TRBV20-1
clone_size: few
j_call: TRBJ2-1
cdr3_aa: CSASEGNEQFF

v_call: TRBV20-1
clone_size: few
j_call: TRBJ2-7
cdr3_aa: CSARDLAELYEQYF

v_call: TRBV3-1
clone_size: few
j_call: TRBJ2-7
cdr3_aa: CASSQTASYEQYF

v_call: TRBV12-3/TRBV12-4
clone_size: few
j_call: TRBJ2-3
cdr3_aa: CASRIPSTDTQYF

v_call: TRBV7-2
clone_size: few
j_call: TRBJ1-2
cdr3_aa: CASSYRLFSDGYTF

v_call: TRBV15
clone_size: NA
j_call: TRBJ2-1
cdr3_aa: CATSRDSALQEGQFF

v_call: TRBV7-2
clone_size: NA
j_call: TRBJ1-1
cdr3_aa: CASSLNLGGEAFF